The 29 T cell receptor beta chains listed next were all sequenced from one sample in a study of T cell responses to AZD1222 COVID-19 vaccine. Clones were read by immunoSEQ multiplex PCR, and TCRdb kept only the in-frame ones, dropping some. The profile shows some 150,000 clones, approximately 88% of them singletons. Sequencing was performed on peripheral blood, taken on day 0 of AZD1222 vaccination. Receptor source: an adult in good health.

V usage is TRBV9 and J usage is TRBJ1-3; D unclear. Trimming stripped 0 bases from V and 0 bases from J, with 4 bases between. Per germline, CDR1 SGDLS and CDR2 YYNGEE. CDR3 length: 14 residues. CDR3 nucleotides: TGTGCCAGCAGCGTAGGAAACTCTGGAAACACCATATATTTT. Translation gives CASSVGNSGNTIYF.

This clone was counted a single time. The chain has TRBV4-3 and TRBJ1-3, with D unclear. The germline gives CDR1 LGHNA, CDR2 YSLEER. The CDR3 is 15 residues long. V was cut by 2 bases and J by 1 base, with 9 bases left in between. CDR3 sequence reads: CASSQLGWSGNTIYF. The CDR3 DNA sequence: TGCGCCAGCAGCCAATTGGGCTGGTCTGGAAACACCATATATTTT.

The rearrangement joins TRBV3-1 (or the pseudogene TRBV3-2) to TRBJ1-1; D call uncertain. The CDR3 covers 14 residues. V was clipped by 4 bases and J by 2 bases, with 11 bases between them. Germline V gene data show CDR1 as LGHDT and CDR2 as YNNKEL (reference sequence). CDR3 DNA sequence: TGTGCCAGCAGCCCCGGGATATTTAACACTGAAGCTTTCTTT. It is translated as CASSPGIFNTEAFF.

This clone was observed once. The rearrangement links TRBV19 to TRBJ1-5, with 8 bases matching TRBD1. The V gene end was trimmed by 1 base and the J gene end by 5 bases; junction bases not matched to a gene: 7. The CDR3 length is 16 residues. CDR1 and CDR2 from the germline V gene are LNHDA and SQIVND (reference sequence). CDR3 protein: CASSIASQGAYQPQHF. Here the CDR3 DNA reads TGTGCCAGTAGTATAGCTTCTCAGGGGGCGTATCAGCCCCAGCATTTT.

V is TRBV2 and J is TRBJ2-3; D not certain. Germline CDR1 SNHLY, CDR2 FYNNEI. The V gene lost 7 bases and the J gene lost 7 bases, with 9 bases spanning the gap. This CDR3 is built from 11 residues. The CDR3: CASKTLNTQYF. The CDR3 DNA is TGTGCCAGCAAGACCTTAAATACGCAGTATTTT.

The chain carries TRBV6-5 and TRBJ1-1; D gene uncertain. CDR3 length: 15 residues. The V end was cut by 4 bases, the J end by 4 bases, with 16 bases between. Looked up from germline, CDR1 is MNHEY and CDR2 is SVGAGI. The CDR3 here is CASSSQVNRRTEAFF. In DNA form, the CDR3 reads TGTGCCAGCAGTTCCCAAGTGAACAGACGCACTGAAGCTTTCTTT.

The chain links TRBV7-2 to TRBJ1-5; D perhaps matches TRBD1 (6 bases). The CDR3 is made up of 15 amino acids. The V and J ends lost 1 base and 4 bases respectively, with 11 bases between them. Germline V gene sequence: CDR1 SGHTA, CDR2 FQGNSA. CDR3 DNA sequence: TGTGCCAGCAGCTTAGACAGGGCCGGAAATCAGCCCCAGCATTTT. Translated: CASSLDRAGNQPQHF. Using reference TRBV7-2 and TRBJ1-5 for the parts outside the CDR3, the full variable domain is GAGVSQSPSNKVTEKGKDVELRCDPISGHTALYWYRQSLGQGLEFLIYFQGNSAPDKSGLPSDRFSAERTGGSVSTLTIQRTQQEDSAVYLCASSLDRAGNQPQHFGDGTRLSIL.

In this sample, this clone turned up once. This chain joins TRBV5-4 and TRBJ2-5; 13 bases match TRBD2. V lost 3 bases, J lost 7 bases, and 15 bases stayed unmatched. The germline V gene has CDR1 SGHNT and CDR2 YYREEE (reference sequence). The CDR3 covers 18 residues. The CDR3 DNA is TGTGCCAGCAGCTCCCAAAACCGACTAGCGGGGGGAATTGGGACCCAGTACTTC. Translating gives CASSSQNRLAGGIGTQYF.

V and J are TRBV2 and TRBJ1-2, with D unclear. V shed 5 bases and J shed 0 bases, with 10 bases lying between them. The V gene's germline CDR1 is SNHLY and CDR2 FYNNEI. The CDR3 covers 14 residues. The CDR3 spells CASSPLVSNYGYTF. CDR3 DNA: TGTGCCAGCAGTCCGTTAGTCTCTAACTATGGCTACACCTTC.

CDR3 sequence (DNA): TGTGCCAGCTCACCCTCATCGGACGGCACAGGGGAGACCCAGTACTTC. It is translated as CASSPSSDGTGETQYF. This rearrangement joins TRBV18 to TRBJ2-5; a possible D gene is TRBD1 (6 bases). This CDR3 is 16 amino acids long. CDR1 and CDR2 from the germline V gene are KGHSH and LQKENI. V was trimmed by 3 bases and J by 5 bases, leaving 19 bases between them.

V usage is TRBV5-6 and J usage is TRBJ2-7, with D perhaps matching TRBD1 (5 bases). With 4 bases removed from V and 6 bases from J, the gap between germline ends came to 14 bases. The CDR3 spans 13 residues. Germline CDR1 reads SGHDT; CDR2 reads YYEEEE. The CDR3 loop is CASSTPDRREQYF. The CDR3 bases are TGTGCCAGCAGCACCCCCGACAGACGCGAGCAGTACTTC.

This chain joins TRBV2 and TRBJ1-5; tentatively, D is TRBD1 (5 bases). CDR1 and CDR2 (germline): SNHLY, FYNNEI. The CDR3 contains 15 residues. Trimming cost V 2 bases and J 5 bases, with 13 bases left between them. CDR3 coding DNA: TGTGCCAGCAGTGAAAGGTCAGTAGGGGATCAGCCCCAGCATTTT. As protein: CASSERSVGDQPQHF.

V gene TRBV5-1 combines with J gene TRBJ2-1; 11 nucleotides align to TRBD2. Germline V gives CDR1 SGHRS, CDR2 YFSETQ. Germline trimming cut 9 bases from V and 0 bases from J; bases unmatched to any gene: 8. The CDR3 totals 16 residues. The DNA of the CDR3 is TGCGCCACGGGACTAGCGGAAAGAAGCTCCTACAATGAGCAGTTCTTC. The encoded protein is CATGLAERSSYNEQFF.

The J gene is TRBJ2-7, the V gene TRBV7-2; 8 bases match TRBD2. Germline CDR1 and CDR2: SGHTA and FQGNSA. V lost 5 bases and J lost 4; bases outside the gene matches: 13. The CDR3 runs 16 residues. The CDR3 DNA follows: TGTGCCAGCAGCCAAATGCCGGTAGCGGGGTCTTACGAGCAGTACTTC. Protein: CASSQMPVAGSYEQYF. The full variable domain, its missing parts supplied by reference TRBV7-2 and TRBJ2-7, is GAGVSQSPSNKVTEKGKDVELRCDPISGHTALYWYRQSLGQGLEFLIYFQGNSAPDKSGLPSDRFSAERTGGSVSTLTIQRTQQEDSAVYLCASSQMPVAGSYEQYFGPGTRLTVT.

The gene calls are TRBV27 and TRBJ2-1; D is uncertain. V was clipped by 6 bases and J by 5 bases, with 5 bases between them. This CDR3 has 11 amino acids. Germline V lookup: CDR1 MNHEY, CDR2 SMNVEV (reference sequence). CDR3 residues: CASRLNNEQFF. The CDR3, as DNA: TGTGCCAGCAGGTTAAACAATGAGCAGTTCTTC.

The rearrangement links TRBV13 to TRBJ1-1, with D maybe TRBD1 (6 bases). V dropped 4 bases and J dropped 8 bases, with 14 bases sitting between them. CDR1 PRHDT and CDR2 FYEKMQ come from the germline V gene (reference sequence). The CDR3 totals 13 residues. The DNA of the CDR3 is TGTGCCAGCAGCTCCTCAAGGGGGAGAGAAGCTTTCTTT. Protein product: CASSSSRGREAFF.

V usage is TRBV5-6 and J usage is TRBJ1-2; TRBD1 is a possible D gene (5 bases). There are 14 residues in the CDR3. V shed 0 bases and J shed 8 bases, with 14 bases lying between them. CDR1 is SGHDT, CDR2 YYEEEE, per germline. The CDR3 DNA sequence: TGTGCCAGCAGCTTGGATCCAGGGTACATAGGCTACACCTTC. Translating it yields CASSLDPGYIGYTF.

V is TRBV6-5 and J is TRBJ1-2, with a possible D match to TRBD1 (5 bases). V lost 2 bases to trimming and J lost 8 bases, with 12 bases between them. The CDR3 loop spans 13 amino acids. In germline, CDR1 is MNHEY, CDR2 SVGAGI. In nucleotides, the CDR3 is TGTGCCAGCAGTTACCGGCAGGGAGGGGGCTACACCTTC. Translated, it gives CASSYRQGGGYTF.

J is TRBJ2-7 and V is TRBV10-3; no definite D call. CDR1 and CDR2 from the germline V gene are ENHRY and SYGVKD. Trimming took off 10 bases at V and 2 bases at J, with 15 bases between the two ends. This CDR3 spans 13 amino acids. In nucleotides, the CDR3 is TGTGCCACCGACGATGTCGACACCTACGAGCAGTACTTC. Its translation is CATDDVDTYEQYF.

V and J are TRBV5-1 and TRBJ1-2, with 8 nucleotides matching TRBD1. Per germline, CDR1 SGHRS and CDR2 YFSETQ. The junction had 2 bases not matched to a gene; V was cut back by 7 bases and J by 6 bases. The CDR3 length is 11 residues. CDR3 amino acids: CASGTGHGYTF. CDR3 coding DNA: TGCGCCAGCGGGACAGGCCATGGCTACACCTTC. Variable domain in full (rest from reference TRBV5-1 and TRBJ1-2): KAGVTQTPRYLIKTRGQQVTLSCSPISGHRSVSWYQQTPGQGLQFLFEYFSETQRNKGNFPGRFSGRQFSNSRSEMNVSTLELGDSALYLCASGTGHGYTFGSGTRLTVV.

The chain employs TRBV5-5 and TRBJ1-3, with 7 positions matching TRBD1. V lost 4 bases to trimming and J lost 4 bases; unmatched junction nucleotides: 8. Germline-derived CDR1 and CDR2 are SGHKS and YYEKEE (reference sequence). The CDR3 spans 15 residues. The CDR3 DNA follows: TGTGCCAGCAGCCCACGACAGGGCAGCGGAAACACCATATATTTT. This translates into CASSPRQGSGNTIYF.

This sequence joins TRBV5-4 and TRBJ2-3; 11 bases line up with TRBD1. CDR3 size: 18 residues. Per germline, CDR1 SGHNT and CDR2 YYREEE (reference sequence). J gave up 1 base and V 3 bases, and 10 bases lay outside the gene matches. CDR3 loop: CASSSAERTGGRTDTQYF. The CDR3 bases are TGTGCCAGCAGCTCAGCCGAAAGGACAGGGGGCCGCACAGATACGCAGTATTTT.

The chain is built from TRBV19 and TRBJ2-7; either TRBD1 or TRBD2 may fit D (5 bases each). The CDR3 runs 14 residues. The germline CDR1 and CDR2 sequences are LNHDA and SQIVND (reference sequence). The ends were cut back, 1 base at V and 3 bases at J, with 10 bases in the middle. CDR3 sequence (DNA): TGTGCCAGTAGTATAGGGGGGACCTTCTACGAGCAGTACTTC. It yields the protein CASSIGGTFYEQYF.

The rearrangement uses TRBV2 and TRBJ1-3; D is unclear. Trimming removed 4 bases from V and 0 bases from J, with 7 bases in between. CDR3 length: 14 residues. The germline V gene encodes CDR1 SNHLY and CDR2 FYNNEI. CDR3 loop: CASSGKISGNTIYF. In nucleotides, the CDR3 is TGTGCCAGCAGTGGTAAGATCTCTGGAAACACCATATATTTT.

The V and J genes are TRBV5-5 and TRBJ1-5, with D possibly matching TRBD1 (5 bases). The CDR3 covers 15 residues. Germline-derived CDR1 and CDR2 are SGHKS and YYEKEE (reference sequence). Deletions cut 0 bases from V and 7 bases from J, with 14 bases between. The CDR3 protein is CASSLELGGGQPQHF. CDR3 DNA sequence: TGTGCCAGCAGCTTGGAATTGGGGGGAGGCCAGCCCCAGCATTTT.

The chain is built from TRBV4-2 and TRBJ2-1, with 11 bases matching TRBD2. The V and J ends lost 1 base and 4 bases, in that order; junction bases with no gene match: 6. The CDR3 extends over 17 amino acids. CDR1 is LGHNA and CDR2 is YNFKEQ in the germline V gene. This CDR3 reads CASSQGVSSGGYNEQFF. CDR3 DNA sequence: TGTGCCAGCAGCCAAGGGGTTTCTAGCGGGGGGTACAATGAGCAGTTCTTC.

The gene calls are TRBV6-5 and TRBJ1-2; a possible D gene is TRBD1 (6 bases). V was trimmed by 0 bases and J by 4 bases, leaving 12 bases between them. The V gene's germline CDR1 is MNHEY and CDR2 SVGAGI. The CDR3 runs to 15 residues. The chain's CDR3 is CASSYSGTSSYGYTF. CDR3 sequence (DNA): TGTGCCAGCAGTTACTCCGGGACAAGTAGCTATGGCTACACCTTC.

This clone was counted a single time. V gene TRBV2 combines with J gene TRBJ1-5; no definite D call. Germline CDR1 is SNHLY and CDR2 is FYNNEI. Between the trimmed V and J ends, which lost 8 bases and 5 bases, there was a span of 16 bases. The CDR3 is 14 residues long. CDR3 nucleotides: TGTGCCAGCTGTCAGACCCCTGGGTATCAGCCCCAGCATTTT. Its protein product is CASCQTPGYQPQHF.

The chain couples TRBV4-1 to TRBJ1-6; D is possibly TRBD1 (6 bases). The germline CDR1 and CDR2 sequences are MGHRA and YSYEKL. The CDR3 runs to 14 residues. Trimming took off 2 bases at V and 14 bases at J, with 16 bases between the two ends. The CDR3 DNA sequence: TGCGCCAGCAGCCAATTGGGGGGCCAGGGAGCCCTCCACTTT. Residues: CASSQLGGQGALHF.